This T cell receptor beta chain originates from a study of T cells in localized non-small cell lung cancer. Points from the study as a whole: Adjacent lung exhibited a median of around 60 among the 100 most abundant tumor clones. Among blood samples, higher T cell density accompanied longer overall survival. Maximal T cell clonality occurred in uninvolved adjacent lung, with tumor ranking below it. Heterogeneity is still possible, as just one tumor region was sequenced.

As regards this clone: Its matching antigen is unknown.

CDR3 length equals 17 residues. Germline V gives CDR1 KGHSH, CDR2 LQKENI. The ends were cut back, 1 base at V and 0 bases at J, with 13 bases in the middle. Clones were sequenced by immunoSEQ multiplex PCR, and TCRdb holds only the in-frame ones, with some missing. The sample includes about 15,000 clones, 85% of them seen just once. The chain carries TRBV18 and TRBJ1-3; the D is unclear. This TCR came from a female donor of 60 years or more with stage I squamous cell lung carcinoma. Sequencing used peripheral blood, obtained before any cancer treatment. CDR3 nucleotide sequence: TGTGCCAGCTCACCACGCAACCCGCTGAGCTCTGGAAACACCATATATTTT. Amino acid sequence: CASSPRNPLSSGNTIYF.